The sequence of this TCR beta chain was determined in a study of early T cells in non-severe SARS-CoV-2 infection. This clonotype was counted many times. TCRdb re-analysed the 5' RACE reads in MiXCR, keeping a single row per CDR3 protein. This table has roughly 90,000 distinct CDR3 sequences, 13% to 15% appearing once. The receptor comes from an adult who was a healthcare worker with PCR-confirmed SARS-CoV-2 infection or an uninfected control (not recorded which). Sequenced sample: whole blood.

This CDR3 reads CASSQEVLAGGLAYEQYF. The CDR3 bases are TGTGCCAGCAGCCAAGAGGTCCTAGCGGGGGGCCTGGCCTACGAGCAGTACTTC. V usage is TRBV4-2 and J usage is TRBJ2-7; 11 bases match TRBD2. Germline values: CDR1 LGHNA, CDR2 YNFKEQ. This CDR3 contains 18 residues. J gave up 2 bases and V 0 bases, and 9 bases lay outside the gene matches.